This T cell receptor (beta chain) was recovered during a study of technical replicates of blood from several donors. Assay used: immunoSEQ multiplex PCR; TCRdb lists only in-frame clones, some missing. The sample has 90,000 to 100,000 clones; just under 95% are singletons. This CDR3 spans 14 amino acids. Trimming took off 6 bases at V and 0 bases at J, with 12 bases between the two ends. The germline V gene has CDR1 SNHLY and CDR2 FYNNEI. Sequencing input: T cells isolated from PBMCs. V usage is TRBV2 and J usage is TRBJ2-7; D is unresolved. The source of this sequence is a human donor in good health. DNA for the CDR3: TGTGCCAGCAGCGCGACACCTCTCTCCTACGAGCAGTACTTC. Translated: CASSATPLSYEQYF.